One sample yielded the 8 T cell receptor beta chains listed below, sequenced in a study of blood T cell repertoires in COVID-19. TCRdb's table, derived via immunoSEQ multiplex PCR, lists solely in-frame clones and lacks some. The sample includes 150,000 or so clones, around 84% of them seen just once. The sample consisted of PBMCs or T cells enriched from blood (not recorded which). All receptors come from a man in his forties who had recovered from COVID-19.

The J gene is TRBJ2-7, the V gene TRBV5-4; D might be TRBD2 (5 bases). This CDR3 region has 15 residues. Trimming shortened V by 0 bases and J by 0 bases, and 10 bases separated the two germline ends. Germline CDR1 reads SGHNT; CDR2 reads YYREEE (reference sequence). The DNA of the CDR3 is TGTGCCAGCAGCTTGGTCAGAGGGCCCTCCTACGAGCAGTACTTC. It yields the protein CASSLVRGPSYEQYF.

The V call is TRBV25-1, the J call TRBJ1-2; 7 bases are a match to TRBD1. The CDR3 is made up of 15 amino acids. The V gene's germline CDR1 is MGHDK and CDR2 SYGVNS. Losses at the gene ends were 2 bases for V and 4 bases for J; bases not matched to a gene: 7. The DNA for the CDR3 is TGTGCCAGCAGTGAAGTTGACAGGGAGACCTATGGCTACACCTTC. Protein sequence: CASSEVDRETYGYTF.

This rearrangement joins TRBV5-1 to TRBJ2-1; 7 positions agree with TRBD2. After removal of 6 bases from V and 5 bases from J, the junction contained 5 bases not matched to a gene. This CDR3 comprises 13 residues. The germline V gene encodes CDR1 SGHRS and CDR2 YFSETQ. The CDR3 reads CASTGLADNEQFF. The CDR3 DNA reads TGCGCCAGCACAGGGCTAGCGGACAATGAGCAGTTCTTC.

V gene TRBV12-3 or TRBV12-4 combines with J gene TRBJ2-5; TRBD2 matches at 7 bases. CDR3 length: 13 amino acids. Losses at the gene ends were 6 bases for V and 1 base for J; bases not matched to a gene: 2. CDR3 DNA sequence: TGTGCCAGCAGACGGACTAGCCAAGAGACCCAGTACTTC. Its translation: CASRRTSQETQYF.

This clone has only one observation. This rearrangement joins TRBV7-2 to TRBJ2-2; D remains unclear. The CDR3 sequence is 13 residues long. CDR1 is SGHTA, CDR2 FQGNSA, per germline. The ends were cut back, 1 base at V and 8 bases at J, with 8 bases in the middle. CDR3 sequence (DNA): TGTGCCAGCAGCTTAGAGTTGGAGGGGGAGCTGTTTTTT. Protein: CASSLELEGELFF.

J is TRBJ1-1 and V is TRBV2; the D gene is possibly TRBD1 (5 bases). Trimming shortened V by 9 bases and J by 10 bases, and 24 bases separated the two germline ends. This CDR3 is built from 14 residues. Germline CDR1 is SNHLY and CDR2 is FYNNEI. This chain's CDR3 is CARGGFSGVGGAFF. CDR3 nucleotides: TGTGCCAGGGGGGGGTTCTCTGGAGTAGGTGGAGCTTTCTTT.

This rearrangement joins TRBV4-1 to TRBJ2-3; 8 bases are shared with TRBD1. The J segment lost 4 bases and the V segment lost 3 bases, leaving 6 bases of the junction unmatched. Germline values: CDR1 MGHRA, CDR2 YSYEKL. The CDR3 totals 15 residues. The chain's CDR3 is CASSQMDREADTQYF. The CDR3 nucleotides read TGCGCCAGCAGCCAGATGGACAGGGAGGCAGATACGCAGTATTTT.

This rearrangement joins TRBV7-2 to TRBJ2-1, with 11 bases aligning to TRBD2. J gave up 4 bases and V 2 bases, and 7 bases lay outside the gene matches. The CDR3 totals 17 residues. Germline CDR1 SGHTA, CDR2 FQGNSA. The CDR3 DNA follows: TGTGCCAGCAGCTTAATTAGCGGGGGGGATAATTACAATGAGCAGTTCTTC. The encoded protein is CASSLISGGDNYNEQFF.